This TCR beta chain appears in the sequencing data of a study of T-cell reconstitution after alpha-beta-depleted transplantation in children. The authors prepared the TCRbeta library with unique molecular identifiers. TCRdb used MiXCR to reprocess the PCR reads, holding one entry per CDR3 protein. The repertoire has some 840,000 distinct CDR3 sequences, 15% to 20% of them found once; the top ten carry about 5%. The study, taken as a whole, reports: Newly produced T cells mostly provided counts and TCRbeta diversity after one year, as hyperexpanded clones declined. Elevated TCRbeta diversity at day 60 was traced, in some patients, to surviving recipient T cells and thymic progenitors. Expanded graft clones numbering several hundred reportedly gave rise to alpha-beta T cells about two months after transplant.

This clonotype has at least ten counts. Antigen specificity is unknown. This CDR3 region has 13 residues. Trimming removed 4 bases from V and 6 bases from J; junction bases left unmatched: 9. The germline V gene encodes CDR1 DFQATT and CDR2 SNEGSKA (reference sequence). This TCR came from a male patient between 10 and 17 years old who had a stem cell transplant for acute lymphoblastic leukemia, so the T cells may come from the graft donor. The V gene is TRBV20-1, the J gene TRBJ2-7, with TRBD1 matching over 7 bases. The material was PBMCs, mostly from graft donor cells, obtained 360 days after TCRalphabeta/CD19-depleted stem cell transplant. The CDR3 sequence is CSAKQGILFEQYF. CDR3 bases: TGCAGTGCTAAACAGGGGATCCTTTTCGAGCAGTACTTC.